This T cell receptor (beta chain) was captured by sequencing in a study of spatial heterogeneity in lung cancer. The study's findings and limits: Tumor mutation count correlated with how many alpha and beta TCRs expanded intratumorally.

TCRdb fed the 5' RACE reads into MiXCR, producing one record per CDR3 protein. The sample lists 9,000 to 13,000 distinct CDR3 sequences, around 8% occurring once. Regarding this clonotype: The target antigen is unknown. Because this beta chain is a stray read in a library intended to capture alpha chains, its abundance should not be given much weight.

The V end lost 6 bases, the J end lost 5 bases, and 17 bases lay between the germline ends. CDR1 SGHRS and CDR2 YFSETQ come from the germline V gene. This CDR3 comprises 14 residues. Noted time point: sample taken at primary tumor resection. The receptor's source is a female donor with early-stage non-small cell lung cancer. The chain combines TRBV5-1 with TRBJ1-1, with D possibly matching TRBD1 (6 bases). The starting material was lung tumor tissue, obtained at surgery. CDR3 amino acids: CASILGGAGTEAFF. CDR3 sequence (DNA): TGCGCCAGCATCCTCGGGGGGGCTGGTACTGAAGCTTTCTTT. The whole variable domain, remainder taken from reference TRBV5-1 and TRBJ1-1, is KAGVTQTPRYLIKTRGQQVTLSCSPISGHRSVSWYQQTPGQGLQFLFEYFSETQRNKGNFPGRFSGRQFSNSRSEMNVSTLELGDSALYLCASILGGAGTEAFFGQGTRLTVV.